The 28 T cell receptor beta chains below all came from one sample that was sequenced in a study of early T cells in non-severe SARS-CoV-2 infection. TCRdb fed the 5' RACE reads into MiXCR, producing one record per CDR3 protein. The sample carries about 98,000 distinct CDR3 sequences, approximately 11% recorded once. Sequences were obtained from whole blood. The source is an adult who was a healthcare worker with PCR-confirmed SARS-CoV-2 infection or an uninfected control (not recorded which).

This chain joins TRBV5-1 and TRBJ2-7; 13 bases fit TRBD2. The CDR3 totals 16 residues. Per the germline V gene, CDR1 is SGHRS and CDR2 is YFSETQ. V was pared by 3 bases and J by 2 bases, with 5 bases of the junction left unmatched. CDR3 loop: CASSSGLAGQPYEQYF. DNA of the CDR3: TGCGCCAGCAGCTCGGGACTAGCGGGACAACCCTACGAGCAGTACTTC.

This clonotype was counted between two and nine times. The chain employs TRBV6-5 and TRBJ1-1; tentative D call: TRBD1 (5 bases). Trimming left V 0 bases short and J 0 bases short, with 8 bases between. The CDR3 covers 15 residues. Germline CDR1 is MNHEY and CDR2 is SVGAGI. CDR3 coding DNA: TGTGCCAGCAGTTACTCAGGGACTCTGAACACTGAAGCTTTCTTT. This codes for CASSYSGTLNTEAFF.

This clonotype was seen only a few times. The chain combines TRBV14 with TRBJ2-3; no firm D call. The CDR3 length is 13 residues. With 4 bases removed from V and 0 bases from J, the gap between germline ends came to 5 bases. CDR1 is SGHDN and CDR2 is FVKESK in the germline V gene. CDR3 bases: TGTGCCAGCAGCCTTGAAAGCACAGATACGCAGTATTTT. Protein product: CASSLESTDTQYF. Combining the CDR3 with reference TRBV14 and TRBJ2-3 gives the whole variable domain EAGVTQFPSHSVIEKGQTVTLRCDPISGHDNLYWYRRVMGKEIKFLLHFVKESKQDESGMPNNRFLAERTGGTYSTLKVQPAELEDSGVYFCASSLESTDTQYFGPGTRLTVL.

This clonotype showed up many times. The V call is TRBV6-6, the J call TRBJ2-1; 11 nucleotides line up with TRBD2. Germline loops: CDR1 MNHNY, CDR2 SVGAGI (reference sequence). CDR3 size: 15 residues. J lost 4 bases, V lost 2 bases, and 1 base had no gene match. The CDR3 sequence: CASSYLAGGYNEQFF. In DNA, the CDR3 is TGTGCCAGCAGTTACCTAGCGGGGGGATACAATGAGCAGTTCTTC.

The chain recombines TRBV6-6 with TRBJ2-7; the D is unclear. V was clipped by 0 bases and J by 4 bases, with 7 bases between them. Germline-derived CDR1 and CDR2 are MNHNY and SVGAGI (reference sequence). The CDR3 extends over 13 amino acids. The CDR3 sequence: CASSYSAQYEQYF. The CDR3, as DNA: TGTGCCAGCAGTTACTCGGCCCAGTACGAGCAGTACTTC.

This clonotype has at least ten counts. This rearrangement joins TRBV29-1 to TRBJ1-1; no firm D call. This CDR3 spans 13 amino acids. V was trimmed by 6 bases and J by 1 base, leaving 12 bases between them. Germline loops: CDR1 SQVTM, CDR2 ANQGSEA. Here the CDR3 reads CSVNRQSNTEAFF. CDR3 nucleotide sequence: TGCAGCGTAAATCGCCAGTCGAACACTGAAGCTTTCTTT.

This clonotype was observed many times. The chain has TRBV5-6 and TRBJ1-1; TRBD1 is a possible D gene (6 bases). The V gene lost 2 bases and the J gene lost 2 bases, with 10 bases spanning the gap. The germline V gene encodes CDR1 SGHDT and CDR2 YYEEEE. The CDR3 consists of 14 residues. CDR3 bases: TGTGCCAGCAGCTTACCGGGACATAACACTGAAGCTTTCTTT. This sequence encodes CASSLPGHNTEAFF.

This clonotype was observed at least ten times. The chain has TRBV6-5 and TRBJ1-2, with no clear D. Germline CDR1 MNHEY, CDR2 SVGAGI. This CDR3 is 14 amino acids long. V was pared by 0 bases and J by 5 bases, with 10 bases between. The CDR3 sequence is CASSYSDGGYGYTF. CDR3 DNA: TGTGCCAGCAGTTACTCGGACGGCGGTTATGGCTACACCTTC.

This clonotype was counted many times. The chain is built from TRBV28 and TRBJ2-4; D gene unclear. The CDR3 sequence is 10 residues long. Germline CDR1 is MDHEN and CDR2 is SYDVKM. Trimming removed 6 bases from V and 8 bases from J, with 5 bases in between. The CDR3 nucleotides are TGTGCCAGCAGGCGCGACATTCAGTACTTC. Translated, it gives CASRRDIQYF.

The J gene is TRBJ2-7, the V gene TRBV21-1; no check of the table's D call, TRBD2, against the DNA was made. TRBV21-1 is an annotated pseudogene. The CDR3 is made up of 13 amino acids. The DNA of the CDR3 is TGTGCCAGCAGCAAATGGGAGGCAGGAGAGCAGTACTTC. It yields the protein CASSKWEAGEQYF.

This clonotype came up a few times. V usage is TRBV18 and J usage is TRBJ1-6; D is ambiguous. The germline V gene has CDR1 KGHSH and CDR2 LQKENI. Deletions cut 3 bases from V and 0 bases from J, with 9 bases between. The CDR3 is 16 residues long. CDR3 in DNA: TGTGCCAGCTCACCCGACGGGAGCTCCTATAATTCACCCCTCCACTTT. Its translation: CASSPDGSSYNSPLHF.

This chain joins TRBV20-1 and TRBJ1-1, with D perhaps TRBD1 (6 bases). Germline lookup yields CDR1 DFQATT and CDR2 SNEGSKA (reference sequence). CDR3 length: 14 amino acids. The V gene lost 7 bases and the J gene lost 0 bases, with 15 bases spanning the gap. The CDR3 protein is CSVLPGQLNTEAFF. The CDR3 DNA follows: TGCAGTGTCCTACCCGGACAGTTGAACACTGAAGCTTTCTTT.

This clonotype has only a few counts. The chain has TRBV2 and TRBJ2-7; D remains ambiguous. With 4 bases removed from V and 4 bases from J, the gap between germline ends came to 14 bases. The CDR3 length is 14 residues. Germline V gene sequence: CDR1 SNHLY, CDR2 FYNNEI. CDR3 in amino acids: CASSVGRYGYEQYF. The CDR3 region has the DNA TGTGCCAGCAGTGTGGGCAGGTACGGGTACGAGCAGTACTTC.

This clonotype was seen many times. The rearrangement links TRBV5-1 to TRBJ2-3, with 7 nucleotides matching TRBD1. The CDR3 covers 14 residues. Looked up from germline, CDR1 is SGHRS and CDR2 is YFSETQ. V trimming: 1 base; J trimming: 6 bases; junction bases outside the gene matches: 5. The CDR3 DNA follows: TGCGCCAGCAGCTTGAGGACAGGTCGGGATACGCAGTATTTT. The encoded protein is CASSLRTGRDTQYF.

J is TRBJ1-1 and V is TRBV20-1; 11 bases agree with TRBD1. Germline CDR1 DFQATT, CDR2 SNEGSKA (reference sequence). The CDR3 runs 17 residues. V dropped 6 bases and J dropped 3; count of bases not matched to a gene: 15. CDR3 nucleotide sequence: TGCAGTGCCCCCCGCGGGACAGGGGGAATAAGGGACACTGAAGCTTTCTTT. It codes for CSAPRGTGGIRDTEAFF.

The chain employs TRBV29-1 and TRBJ2-7; a weak D match, TRBD2 (6 bases). This CDR3 has 13 amino acids. CDR1 is SQVTM, CDR2 ANQGSEA, per germline. V was clipped by 3 bases and J by 5 bases, with 14 bases between them. The CDR3 nucleotides read TGCAGCGTTGACCTTGGCGGGGCTCACGAGCAGTACTTC. Encoded protein: CSVDLGGAHEQYF.

This clonotype was observed at least ten times. The J gene is TRBJ2-7, the V gene TRBV12-3 or TRBV12-4, with D perhaps matching TRBD1 (6 bases). The V and J ends lost 2 bases and 1 base respectively, with 9 bases between them. CDR3 length: 14 residues. The CDR3 sequence: CASSLMGASYEQYF. The DNA for the CDR3 is TGTGCCAGCAGTTTAATGGGGGCGTCCTACGAGCAGTACTTC.

Of note for this clonotype: Its ends do not fully match the called genes, so a read error is possible. This chain uses TRBV7-2 with TRBJ1-1; the D is unclear. This CDR3 has 15 residues. Looked up from germline, CDR1 is SGHTA and CDR2 is FQGNSA. In DNA form, the CDR3 reads TGTGCCAGCAGCTTAGGGGTGGCCATGAACACTGAAGTTTTCTTT. It translates to CASSLGVAMNTEVFF.

This clonotype was observed a few times. The genes are TRBV5-1 and TRBJ1-1; no reliable D call. Germline values: CDR1 SGHRS, CDR2 YFSETQ. The V gene lost 3 bases and the J gene lost 5 bases, with 11 bases spanning the gap. The CDR3 has 13 residues. CDR3 in amino acids: CASSWGPGTEAFF. The CDR3 region has the DNA TGCGCCAGCAGCTGGGGTCCAGGTACTGAAGCTTTCTTT.

In this sample, this clonotype turned up a few times. The rearrangement uses TRBV29-1 and TRBJ2-7, with TRBD1 identical over 9 bases. V shed 2 bases and J 6 bases; nucleotides not matched to a gene: 8. Germline values: CDR1 SQVTM, CDR2 ANQGSEA. The CDR3 totals 14 residues. The CDR3, as DNA: TGCAGCGTTGAAAGCATACAGGGGGCAGGCGAGCAGTACTTC. Protein: CSVESIQGAGEQYF.

The sample holds many counts of this clonotype. J is TRBJ1-1 and V is TRBV5-1; D is unresolved. The V gene's germline CDR1 is SGHRS and CDR2 YFSETQ. The CDR3 covers 13 residues. The V gene lost 0 bases and the J gene lost 6 bases, with 9 bases spanning the gap. For the CDR3, the DNA is TGCGCCAGCAGCTTGGCTGGGATGTCTGAAGCTTTCTTT. This codes for CASSLAGMSEAFF.

This clonotype showed up many times. The rearrangement links TRBV19 to TRBJ2-7; D may be TRBD1 (5 bases). This CDR3 spans 15 amino acids. Germline lookup yields CDR1 LNHDA and CDR2 SQIVND (reference sequence). V was shortened by 1 base and J by 7 bases, with 17 bases between the two germline ends. The CDR3 protein is CASSIAGSGAGEQYF. The CDR3 DNA reads TGTGCCAGTAGTATAGCCGGGTCCGGAGCAGGGGAGCAGTACTTC. The variable domain in full, with the rest retrieved from reference TRBV19 and TRBJ2-7, is DGGITQSPKYLFRKEGQNVTLSCEQNLNHDAMYWYRQDPGQGLRLIYYSQIVNDFQKGDIAEGYSVSREKKESFPLTVTSAQKNPTAFYLCASSIAGSGAGEQYFGPGTRLTVT.

The V gene is TRBV28, the J gene TRBJ1-2; D may be TRBD1 (6 bases). This CDR3 contains 14 residues. The ends were cut back, 3 bases at V and 8 bases at J, with 16 bases in the middle. The germline V gene has CDR1 MDHEN and CDR2 SYDVKM. The CDR3 bases are TGTGCCAGCAGTTTTACCGATGGGGGGCGCGGCTACACCTTC. Encoded protein: CASSFTDGGRGYTF.

This clonotype has a handful of counts. The chain joins TRBV7-9 to TRBJ1-1; D remains unclear. Germline assignment: CDR1 SEHNR and CDR2 FQNEAQ (reference sequence). CDR3 length: 14 amino acids. Trimming took 1 base from V and 4 from J, leaving 10 bases between them. The CDR3 bases are TGTGCCAGCAGCTTAGACACCCTGGCCACTGAAGCTTTCTTT. This encodes CASSLDTLATEAFF.

This clonotype appeared many times. J is TRBJ2-7 and V is TRBV29-1; possibly TRBD2 for D (6 bases). Trimming shortened V by 1 base and J by 0 bases, and 16 bases separated the two germline ends. The CDR3 loop spans 16 amino acids. Germline V CDR1 and CDR2: SQVTM, ANQGSEA. The CDR3 loop is CSVEGAPRGSSYEQYF. CDR3 bases: TGCAGCGTTGAAGGGGCCCCACGGGGGAGCTCCTACGAGCAGTACTTC.

This clonotype was recorded at least ten times. The gene calls are TRBV11-2 and TRBJ1-2; TRBD1 matches 10 bases. With V trimmed by 5 bases and J by 4 bases, 7 bases remained unmatched. The CDR3 is made up of 15 amino acids. The germline V gene has CDR1 SGHAT and CDR2 FQNNGV. CDR3 in DNA: TGTGCCAGCAGCCCCTCGACAGGGGGCGGCTATGGCTACACCTTC. The encoded protein is CASSPSTGGGYGYTF. Complete variable domain (other parts from reference TRBV11-2 and TRBJ1-2): EAGVAQSPRYKIIEKRQSVAFWCNPISGHATLYWYQQILGQGPKLLIQFQNNGVVDDSQLPKDRFSAERLKGVDSTLKIQPAKLEDSAVYLCASSPSTGGGYGYTFGSGTRLTVV.

The sample holds a few counts of this clonotype. CDR3 nucleotide sequence: TGCAGTGCCAGGGCCACCGGGACGACGCGACTGTTTTTT. Amino acid sequence: CSARATGTTRLFF. V gene TRBV20-1 combines with J gene TRBJ2-2; the D gene could be TRBD1 or TRBD2 (5 bases each). CDR1 and CDR2 (germline): DFQATT, SNEGSKA (reference sequence). V was cut by 6 bases and J by 14 bases, with 22 bases left in between. The CDR3 runs to 13 residues.

This clonotype occurred a few times. The rearrangement links TRBV7-7 to TRBJ2-2; TRBD1 or TRBD2 may be the D gene (6 bases each). The CDR3 sequence is 17 residues long. The germline gives CDR1 SSHAT, CDR2 FNYEAQ (reference sequence). V was cut by 5 bases and J by 0 bases, with 16 bases left in between. CDR3 sequence reads: CASSPGAGKANTGELFF. As DNA, the CDR3 is TGTGCCAGCAGCCCAGGGGCGGGGAAAGCGAACACCGGGGAGCTGTTTTTT.